Following are 6 T cell receptor beta chains from one sample sequenced in a study of cytomegalovirus exposure and HLA in healthy donors. The PCR made use of 60 Vbeta and 13 Jbeta primers. Sequencing was performed with immunoSEQ multiplex PCR; in TCRdb, only in-frame clones are kept and a portion is missing. The data show under 200,000 clones, 65% to 80% seen once. The specimen sequenced was PBMCs. The receptors shown here come from a woman between 35 and 50 years old in good health and CMV-seronegative.

The J gene is TRBJ1-5, the V gene TRBV5-1; a possible D gene is TRBD1 (6 bases). V was pared by 4 bases and J by 5 bases, with 10 bases between. CDR3 length: 13 amino acids. Germline lookup yields CDR1 SGHRS and CDR2 YFSETQ. CDR3: CASSISGDQPQHF. In DNA, the CDR3 is TGCGCCAGCAGCATCTCAGGGGATCAGCCCCAGCATTTT. The variable domain in full, with the rest retrieved from reference TRBV5-1 and TRBJ1-5, is KAGVTQTPRYLIKTRGQQVTLSCSPISGHRSVSWYQQTPGQGLQFLFEYFSETQRNKGNFPGRFSGRQFSNSRSEMNVSTLELGDSALYLCASSISGDQPQHFGDGTRLSIL.

This clone was found a few times. This chain connects TRBV6-5 to TRBJ2-7, with TRBD1 identical over 9 bases. Germline V lookup: CDR1 MNHEY, CDR2 SVGAGI. With 6 bases clipped from V and 1 base from J, the junction kept 4 bases outside the gene matches. This CDR3 has 14 amino acids. CDR3 residues: CASSPGQGSYEQYF. CDR3 nucleotide sequence: TGTGCCAGCAGCCCGGGACAGGGATCCTACGAGCAGTACTTC.

This sequence joins TRBV6-6 and TRBJ1-5; 7 bases align to TRBD1. This CDR3 has 16 residues. Germline V gene lookup returns CDR1 MNHNY and CDR2 SVGAGI (reference sequence). J was trimmed by 9 bases and V by 5 bases; bases with no gene match: 16. The CDR3 DNA follows: TGTGCCAGCAGTCGGCTCAGGAGGGACAGACTGTCGCCCCAGCATTTT. Translated: CASSRLRRDRLSPQHF.

The chain couples TRBV7-2 to TRBJ2-1; D not resolved. CDR1 and CDR2 from the germline V gene are SGHTA and FQGNSA. Trimming removed 3 bases from V and 5 bases from J, with 11 bases in between. This CDR3 has 14 residues. The CDR3 coding sequence is TGTGCCAGCAGCTTCCTTTTTACAGACAATGAGCAGTTCTTC. Its translation: CASSFLFTDNEQFF.

This clone was found a few times. The chain recombines TRBV2 with TRBJ2-7; TRBD2 agrees at 10 bases. Germline lookup yields CDR1 SNHLY and CDR2 FYNNEI. Unmatched junction bases numbered 7, after V lost 7 bases and J lost 4 bases. The CDR3 has 14 residues. The CDR3 reads CASNPAGGRYEQYF. The DNA of the CDR3 is TGTGCCAGCAACCCAGCGGGGGGGCGGTACGAGCAGTACTTC.

The chain recombines TRBV2 with TRBJ1-5; no reliable D call. The CDR3 loop spans 13 amino acids. Trimming took 3 bases from V and 9 from J, leaving 12 bases between them. Germline loops: CDR1 SNHLY, CDR2 FYNNEI. The CDR3 DNA follows: TGTGCCAGCAGTGACCCCGGTGTTGCGCCCCAGCATTTT. Protein product: CASSDPGVAPQHF.